Listed below are T cell receptor beta chains from one sample, sequenced in a study of long-term antiretroviral therapy in people with HIV. Clones were sequenced by immunoSEQ multiplex PCR, and TCRdb holds only the in-frame ones, with some missing. In the table there are around 21,000 clones, 65% to 90% of which are singletons. The sample consisted of unsorted PBMCs, taken 0.1 years before starting antiretroviral therapy. These receptor sequences come from a man aged 40-55 years with HIV. Each CDR3 is given with its conserved first and last residue. Each record gives: CDR3 DNA, CDR3 protein, D gene, clone size, V gene, J gene. The D gene is left open where the match is weak. Size tells how often a clone was seen (once, few, many) or the class of an expanded clone, and some rows leave it out.

TGTGCCAGCAACACAGGGTTTGGAAACACCATATATTTT,CASNTGFGNTIYF,-,-,TRBV2,TRBJ1-3
TGTGCCAGCAGCCAAGAAGACCACGTAGGCACTGAAGCTTTCTTT,CASSQEDHVGTEAFF,-,-,TRBV4-2,TRBJ1-1
TGTGCCAGCAGCTTACAGGGAAACACTGAAGCTTTCTTT,CASSLQGNTEAFF,-,-,TRBV14,TRBJ1-1
TGTGCCTGGAGTGTTAGGGGGCCCTACGAGCAGTACTTC,CAWSVRGPYEQYF,TRBD1,-,TRBV30,TRBJ2-7
TGTGCCAGCAGCCCCACCGTTCCAAACAATGAGCAGTTCTTC,CASSPTVPNNEQFF,-,-,TRBV7-2,TRBJ2-1
TGTGCCAGCAGCTTAGACGGGGGTCTCTCCTACGAGCAGTACTTC,CASSLDGGLSYEQYF,-,-,TRBV7-9,TRBJ2-7
TGTGCCAGCAGTTTTCAGGGGGGTAGCAATCAGCCCCAGCATTTT,CASSFQGGSNQPQHF,TRBD1,-,TRBV28,TRBJ1-5
TGTGCCAGCAGCGTAGAAGGGGGGGTGCAGTATTTT,CASSVEGGVQYF,-,-,TRBV9,TRBJ2-3
TGCGCCAGCAGCTTGGCGCCGGGACAGAGCTACGAGCAGTACTTC,CASSLAPGQSYEQYF,TRBD1,-,TRBV5-1,TRBJ2-7
TGTGCCAGCAGCGTAGATCCGAAAAACATTCAGTACTTC,CASSVDPKNIQYF,-,-,TRBV9,TRBJ2-4
TGCGCCAGCAGCCAAGATGAGAGTTTTGCGGAAGAGCAGTACTTC,CASSQDESFAEEQYF,-,-,TRBV4-3,TRBJ2-7
TGCGCCAGCAGCCAACCGGACAGGGGCAATCAGCCCCAGCATTTT,CASSQPDRGNQPQHF,TRBD1,-,TRBV4-1,TRBJ1-5
TGTGCCAGCTCACCACAGGGGGCCAAGCGGGGCTCCTACAATGAGCAGTTCTTC,CASSPQGAKRGSYNEQFF,-,once,TRBV18,TRBJ2-1
TGCGCCAGCAGCTTTGGACAGGTCGGGGAGACCCAGTACTTC,CASSFGQVGETQYF,TRBD1,-,TRBV5-1,TRBJ2-5
TGTGCCAGCACTCAGGAGGACGTCGAAGACTATGGCTACACCTTC,CASTQEDVEDYGYTF,-,-,TRBV6-6,TRBJ1-2
TGTGCCAGCCGGGGACAGGGGATTAATAATTCACCCCTCCACTTT,CASRGQGINNSPLHF,TRBD1,-,TRBV25-1,TRBJ1-6
TGCGCCAGCAGGAGGGACAGAGGGGAGACCCAGTACTTC,CASRRDRGETQYF,TRBD1,-,TRBV10-1,TRBJ2-5